These 9 T cell receptor beta chains were sequenced from one sample in a study. TCRdb fed the RT-PCR reads into MiXCR, producing one record per CDR3 protein. The sample lists about 700,000 distinct CDR3 sequences; approximately 15% were seen once. Sequencing was done on a sample of memory CD4+ T cells from blood. The receptor source for this set is a female donor in good health, serving as a healthy control.

This chain joins TRBV5-1 and TRBJ2-1; D is possibly TRBD1 or TRBD2 (5 bases each). Trimming left V 2 bases short and J 6 bases short, with 27 bases between. The CDR3 runs 19 residues. From germline, CDR1 is SGHRS and CDR2 YFSETQ. The CDR3, as DNA: TGCGCCAGCAGCTTCGTCGAGATACTCCAGGGACGCCCTGGCAATGAGCAGTTCTTC. Translated: CASSFVEILQGRPGNEQFF.

In its sample, this clonotype was seen many times. The J gene is TRBJ1-4, the V gene TRBV4-3; 9 nucleotides align to TRBD1. The V and J ends lost 3 bases and 6 bases, in that order; junction bases with no gene match: 5. Germline-derived CDR1 and CDR2 are LGHNA and YSLEER. CDR3 length: 15 residues. The CDR3 DNA follows: TGCGCCAGCAGCCAGGGACAGGGAGTGGATGAAAAACTGTTTTTT. This translates into CASSQGQGVDEKLFF.

As regards this clonotype: Possible read error: a much larger clone is one base away. Written as DNA, the CDR3 is TGTGCCAGCAGCCTTAGTAGTGGACTAGCAGACAAAGAGCAGTTCTTC. Translating gives CASSLSSGLADKEQFF. The chain combines TRBV5-5 with TRBJ2-1; 8 bases fit TRBD2. Germline V gene data show CDR1 as SGHKS and CDR2 as YYEKEE (reference sequence). The CDR3 is made up of 16 amino acids.

This clonotype was counted many times. The chain links TRBV7-3 to TRBJ2-1, with TRBD2 matching 8 bases. This CDR3 is built from 16 residues. J lost 6 bases, V lost 1 base, and 8 bases had no gene match. Germline assignment: CDR1 SGHTA and CDR2 FQGTGA. CDR3 sequence: CASSLKGLGTGNEQFF. The DNA for the CDR3 is TGTGCCAGCAGCTTAAAGGGACTAGGTACGGGCAATGAGCAGTTCTTC.

This chain uses TRBV5-1 with TRBJ2-5, with D possibly TRBD2 on 5 matching bases. V was cut by 1 base and J by 4 bases, with 11 bases left in between. The CDR3 extends over 14 amino acids. Germline CDR1 and CDR2: SGHRS and YFSETQ. The CDR3 DNA sequence: TGCGCCAGCAGCTTGAATCCGGGATCAGAGACCCAGTACTTC. It encodes CASSLNPGSETQYF.

The sample holds many counts of this clonotype. The gene calls are TRBV10-3 and TRBJ2-1, with 7 bases lining up with TRBD2. Losses at the gene ends were 2 bases for V and 4 bases for J; bases not matched to a gene: 2. The CDR3 is 14 residues long. CDR1 is ENHRY and CDR2 is SYGVKD in the germline V gene. The CDR3 spells CAISEGGGYNEQFF. Here the CDR3 DNA reads TGTGCCATCAGTGAGGGGGGGGGATACAATGAGCAGTTCTTC.

The chain uses TRBV6-6 and TRBJ2-3; possibly TRBD1 for D (5 bases). Germline V gene lookup returns CDR1 MNHNY and CDR2 SVGAGI (reference sequence). The V end lost 2 bases, the J end lost 5 bases, and 8 bases lay between the germline ends. CDR3 size: 13 residues. CDR3 region: CASSYGDRDTQYF. The CDR3 DNA reads TGTGCCAGCAGTTACGGAGACAGAGATACGCAGTATTTT.

This clonotype was detected only a few times. The chain couples TRBV7-2 to TRBJ1-5; D might be TRBD1 (6 bases). Germline CDR1 and CDR2: SGHTA and FQGNSA. Trimming shortened V by 1 base and J by 7 bases, and 11 bases separated the two germline ends. This CDR3 has 14 residues. The CDR3 DNA follows: TGTGCCAGCAGCTTAGAACTAGGGGGACAGCCCCAGCATTTT. Residues: CASSLELGGQPQHF.

In its sample, this clonotype was seen a few times. The CDR3 DNA follows: TGCGCCAGCAGCCCCCAGGGTTTGGGAGGGGCTGAAGCTTTCTTT. As protein: CASSPQGLGGAEAFF. This chain connects TRBV5-1 to TRBJ1-1, with D perhaps matching TRBD1 (5 bases). V was trimmed by 4 bases and J by 6 bases, leaving 19 bases between them. This CDR3 is built from 15 residues. Germline V gene sequence: CDR1 SGHRS, CDR2 YFSETQ.